The next 30 T cell receptor beta chains were all read from a single sample in a study of type 1 regulatory T cells. Whole-study findings and limits: Compared with non-type 1 regulatory T cells, type 1 regulatory T cells showed a more restricted TCR repertoire.

TCRdb ran MiXCR on the reads and lists one entry per CDR3 protein. The sample has several thousand distinct CDR3 sequences; 20% to 30% are singletons. These receptors are not linked to any known antigen. Sequencing was done on a sample of cultured type 1 regulatory T (Tr1) cells, either the whole culture or a sorted fraction (not recorded which). These receptors all come from a human donor in good health.

By share, this clonotype ranks as medium-sized. The chain recombines TRBV20-1 with TRBJ1-3; D may be TRBD1 (5 bases). CDR3 length: 14 amino acids. Deletions cut 0 bases from V and 6 bases from J, with 12 bases between. Germline CDR1 and CDR2: DFQATT and SNEGSKA (reference sequence). CDR3 bases: TGCAGTGCTAGAGATCCCCAGGGCCCAAACACCATATATTTT. It specifies CSARDPQGPNTIYF.

This clonotype was counted at least ten times. The chain recombines TRBV2 with TRBJ1-3, with TRBD1 as a possible D gene (6 bases). CDR3 length: 16 residues. V lost 1 base to trimming and J lost 4 bases, with 14 bases between them. From germline, CDR1 is SNHLY and CDR2 FYNNEI. CDR3 sequence reads: CASSEVGTRLGNTIYF. In DNA, the CDR3 is TGTGCCAGCAGTGAAGTAGGGACACGGCTGGGAAACACCATATATTTT.

In its sample, this clonotype is medium-sized. The chain combines TRBV9 with TRBJ1-1; D not certain. Between the trimmed V and J ends, which lost 2 bases and 3 bases, there was a span of 8 bases. Germline CDR1 is SGDLS and CDR2 is YYNGEE. The CDR3 is made up of 13 amino acids. CDR3 amino acids: CASSVRADTEAFF. Here the CDR3 DNA reads TGTGCCAGCAGCGTCAGAGCAGACACTGAAGCTTTCTTT.

This clonotype came up a few times. V usage is TRBV5-6 and J usage is TRBJ2-3, with D perhaps given as TRBD1 or TRBD2 (5 bases each). The CDR3 extends over 16 amino acids. Germline CDR1 is SGHDT and CDR2 is YYEEEE. With 4 bases removed from V and 5 bases from J, the gap between germline ends came to 20 bases. The CDR3 nucleotides are TGTGCCAGCAGCGCACGCCGGGGCCTTAGTCGAGATACGCAGTATTTT. This sequence encodes CASSARRGLSRDTQYF.

This chain links TRBV7-2 with TRBJ1-1; D may be TRBD1 (5 bases). Germline CDR1 SGHTA, CDR2 FQGNSA. The CDR3 sequence is 13 residues long. V was pared by 4 bases and J by 7 bases, with 13 bases between. CDR3 bases: TGTGCCAGCAGCTCCTTCAGGGTGGGTGAAGCTTTCTTT. Translated, it gives CASSSFRVGEAFF.

This clonotype was recorded a few times. The rearrangement links TRBV7-2 to TRBJ2-1, with 16 bases identical to TRBD2. V trimming: 5 bases; J trimming: 12 bases; junction bases outside the gene matches: 10. The CDR3 loop spans 16 amino acids. Germline CDR1 and CDR2: SGHTA and FQGNSA. The CDR3 here is CASSALVGLAGGGQFF. CDR3 DNA sequence: TGTGCCAGCAGCGCCTTAGTGGGACTAGCGGGGGGGGGGCAGTTCTTC.

V usage is TRBV20-1 and J usage is TRBJ2-3; no firm D call. Germline CDR1 and CDR2: DFQATT and SNEGSKA (reference sequence). V was clipped by 0 bases and J by 7 bases, with 8 bases between them. The CDR3 runs 12 residues. The CDR3 coding sequence is TGCAGTGCTAGAGACGACTTGAATACGCAGTATTTT. This codes for CSARDDLNTQYF.

This chain connects TRBV24-1 to TRBJ2-3, with TRBD1 matching 8 bases. This CDR3 is 15 amino acids long. Germline CDR1 and CDR2: KGHDR and SFDVKD. V lost 4 bases, J lost 4 bases, and 6 bases stayed unmatched. The CDR3 nucleotides are TGTGCCACCAGTGACTTCGGACAGGGCGCAGATACGCAGTATTTT. The encoded protein is CATSDFGQGADTQYF.

This clonotype counts as medium-sized. The chain uses TRBV4-2 and TRBJ2-3; 12 nucleotides agree with TRBD2. This CDR3 is 17 amino acids long. The ends lost 0 bases at V and 7 bases at J; junction bases unmatched: 8. The germline gives CDR1 LGHNA, CDR2 YNFKEQ. For the CDR3, the DNA is TGTGCCAGCAGCCAAGATTGGACTAGCGGGGCCGGAAATACGCAGTATTTT. Its protein product is CASSQDWTSGAGNTQYF.

This clonotype is medium-sized by share. This chain uses TRBV20-1 with TRBJ2-7; TRBD1 matches 8 bases. Germline loops: CDR1 DFQATT, CDR2 SNEGSKA (reference sequence). CDR3 length equals 14 residues. With V trimmed by 1 base and J by 6 bases, 8 bases remained unmatched. CDR3 in amino acids: CSARVPGGPSEQYF. In DNA, the CDR3 is TGCAGTGCTAGAGTGCCAGGGGGCCCTTCCGAGCAGTACTTC.

The genes are TRBV6-1 and TRBJ1-1; 8 bases fit TRBD1. Per germline, CDR1 MNHNS and CDR2 SASEGT. V shed 6 bases and J 5 bases; nucleotides not matched to a gene: 5. This CDR3 has 13 residues. The CDR3 DNA follows: TGTGCCAGCAGGTTGACAGGGGTGACTGAAGCTTTCTTT. It codes for CASRLTGVTEAFF.

By share of the sample, this clonotype is medium-sized. The V and J genes are TRBV5-1 and TRBJ2-3; maybe TRBD2 (6 bases). This CDR3 has 16 residues. The V and J ends lost 1 base and 3 bases respectively, with 15 bases between them. The germline V gene encodes CDR1 SGHRS and CDR2 YFSETQ. This CDR3 reads CASSLTAGKLTDTQYF. The CDR3 DNA is TGCGCCAGCAGCTTGACGGCGGGGAAGTTAACAGATACGCAGTATTTT.

This clonotype is categorized as medium-sized. The rearrangement joins TRBV24-1 to TRBJ1-2, with 10 bases that match TRBD1. This CDR3 contains 16 residues. With 3 bases clipped from V and 5 bases from J, the junction kept 8 bases outside the gene matches. Germline V gene data show CDR1 as KGHDR and CDR2 as SFDVKD. This CDR3 reads CATSDPRQGASYGYTF. The CDR3 DNA follows: TGTGCCACCAGTGATCCGCGACAGGGGGCTTCTTATGGCTACACCTTC.

Turning to this clonotype: A much larger clone lies one base from this, so it may be a read error. The conserved closing phenylalanine or tryptophan is absent in this CDR3, likely reflecting a read error. This chain connects TRBV6-1 to TRBJ2-5, with 9 bases fitting TRBD1. With V trimmed by 6 bases and J by 2 bases, 4 bases remained unmatched. CDR1 and CDR2 from the germline V gene are MNHNS and SASEGT. This CDR3 spans 14 amino acids. CDR3 protein: CASRGTGRQETQYV. CDR3 coding DNA: TGTGCCAGCAGGGGGACAGGGAGACAAGAGACCCAGTACGTC.

Note on this clonotype: A much larger clone differs by one base, so this may be a read error. The rearrangement joins TRBV7-2 to TRBJ1-6; 8 nucleotides align to TRBD1. The CDR3 spans 15 residues. The germline V gene has CDR1 SGHTA and CDR2 FQGNSA. Here the CDR3 reads CASSFGQGEDSPPHF. DNA of the CDR3: TGTGCCAGCAGCTTTGGACAGGGTGAGGATTCACCCCCCCACTTT.

This clonotype occurred many times. This chain connects TRBV20-1 to TRBJ1-4; perhaps TRBD1 as D (6 bases). CDR3 length equals 13 residues. V lost 5 bases and J lost 7, with 14 bases in between. Per germline, CDR1 DFQATT and CDR2 SNEGSKA (reference sequence). For the CDR3, the DNA is TGCAGTGCTGGCGGGGACATTTTTGAAAAACTGTTTTTT. Residues: CSAGGDIFEKLFF.

This clonotype was seen a handful of times. This sequence joins TRBV12-3 or TRBV12-4 and TRBJ1-1, with 7 nucleotides matching TRBD1. V lost 9 bases, J lost 1 base, and 11 bases stayed unmatched. The CDR3 has 15 amino acids. The CDR3 here is CASQPQGIANTEAFF. DNA of the CDR3: TGTGCCAGTCAACCACAGGGGATAGCGAACACTGAAGCTTTCTTT.

The chain employs TRBV7-2 and TRBJ2-7, with 9 bases identical to TRBD2. This CDR3 has 15 amino acids. CDR1 is SGHTA, CDR2 FQGNSA, per germline. V shed 0 bases and J 7 bases; nucleotides not matched to a gene: 7. The CDR3 region is CASSLAILAGREQYF. Here the CDR3 DNA reads TGTGCCAGCAGCTTAGCGATACTAGCGGGCAGGGAGCAGTACTTC.

Concerning this clonotype itself: A much more abundant neighbour one base away suggests this may be a read error. V is TRBV7-9 and J is TRBJ1-2; D perhaps matches TRBD1 (5 bases). Germline loops: CDR1 SEHNR, CDR2 FQNEAQ (reference sequence). The CDR3 covers 14 residues. The CDR3 is CARPSGPPKYGYTF. As DNA, the CDR3 is TGTGCCAGACCCTCGGGACCGCCTAAGTATGGCTACACCTTC.

With respect to this clonotype: A much larger clone is a single base away; this may be a read error. The chain has TRBV27 and TRBJ1-6; D gene uncertain. Germline V CDR1 and CDR2: MNHEY, SMNVEV (reference sequence). The CDR3 is made up of 13 amino acids. CDR3 amino acids: CASRRNLGSPLRF. The CDR3 nucleotides are TGTGCCAGCAGAAGGAATCTGGGGTCACCCCTCCGCTTT.

This clonotype was detected ten times or more. The rearrangement uses TRBV7-9 and TRBJ1-1, with D perhaps TRBD1 (5 bases). There are 13 residues in the CDR3. Trimming took 7 bases from V and 1 from J, leaving 10 bases between them. Germline lookup yields CDR1 SEHNR and CDR2 FQNEAQ (reference sequence). The CDR3 region is CASNRGGNTEAFF. The CDR3 DNA is TGTGCCAGCAACCGGGGGGGGAACACTGAAGCTTTCTTT.

This clonotype was seen a few times. The chain combines TRBV6-1 with TRBJ2-7, with TRBD1 identical over 8 bases. Germline CDR1 reads MNHNS; CDR2 reads SASEGT. The CDR3 is 13 residues long. J gave up 1 base and V 9 bases, and 5 bases lay outside the gene matches. The chain's CDR3 is CARRDRSSYEQYF. Here the CDR3 DNA reads TGTGCCAGGAGGGACAGGTCTTCCTACGAGCAGTACTTC.

DNA of the CDR3: TGCAGTGCGTCCGAGGGGGGCGGGTATGAAAAACTGTTTTTT. Encoded protein: CSASEGGGYEKLFF. The chain joins TRBV20-1 to TRBJ1-4; perhaps TRBD1 as D (6 bases). The germline CDR1 and CDR2 sequences are DFQATT and SNEGSKA (reference sequence). Trimming removed 6 bases from V and 6 bases from J, with 17 bases in between. CDR3 length: 14 amino acids.

This clonotype was observed at least ten times. This rearrangement joins TRBV6-1 to TRBJ2-3; 10 bases fit TRBD2. Germline loops: CDR1 MNHNS, CDR2 SASEGT. V dropped 0 bases and J dropped 6; count of bases not matched to a gene: 12. CDR3 length: 18 amino acids. Here the CDR3 reads CASSEAGRAGGLLDTQYF. The CDR3 DNA sequence: TGTGCCAGCAGTGAAGCGGGGCGAGCGGGGGGGCTGTTGGATACGCAGTATTTT.

Regarding this clonotype: A much larger clone lies a single base off, so this may be a read error. The chain is built from TRBV6-5 and TRBJ2-2, with 9 bases that match TRBD1. The CDR3 contains 15 residues. Germline V gene lookup returns CDR1 MNHEY and CDR2 SVGAGI. Written as DNA, the CDR3 is TGTTCCAGCAGCCGACAGGGGGTAGTCACCGGGGAGCTGTTTTTT. Translated, it gives CSSSRQGVVTGELFF.

The genes are TRBV6-1 and TRBJ2-4; D remains unclear. The germline V gene has CDR1 MNHNS and CDR2 SASEGT. This CDR3 comprises 12 residues. Trimming left V 7 bases short and J 0 bases short, with 4 bases between. The CDR3 is CASTLAKNIQYF. The CDR3, as DNA: TGTGCCAGCACCTTAGCCAAAAACATTCAGTACTTC.

Judged by abundance, this clonotype is large. The genes are TRBV6-5 and TRBJ1-2; D is possibly TRBD1 (6 bases). Trimming removed 4 bases at V and 2 bases at J, with 14 bases between. The CDR3 spans 15 residues. CDR1 and CDR2 from the germline V gene are MNHEY and SVGAGI. The CDR3 loop is CASSLLSQGNYGYTF. CDR3 DNA: TGTGCCAGCAGTTTACTCAGTCAGGGGAACTATGGCTACACCTTC.

Details on this clonotype: A clone one base away is much larger, so this may be a read error. The final CDR3 position lacks the conserved phenylalanine or tryptophan, pointing to a likely read error. The chain carries TRBV11-2 and TRBJ1-1, with a weak D call TRBD1 (5 bases). This CDR3 is built from 14 residues. Germline V gene data show CDR1 as SGHAT and CDR2 as FQNNGV. Trimming stripped 4 bases from V and 0 bases from J, with 9 bases between. Written as DNA, the CDR3 is TGTGCCAGCAGCTCGGGACGGATGAACACTGAAGCTTTCTGT. Encoded protein: CASSSGRMNTEAFC.

By share of the sample, this clonotype is medium-sized. The chain is built from TRBV7-3 and TRBJ2-5; TRBD2 matches 7 bases. The J segment lost 3 bases and the V segment lost 5 bases, leaving 9 bases of the junction unmatched. CDR1 is SGHTA and CDR2 is FQGTGA in the germline V gene. This CDR3 is built from 15 residues. The CDR3 coding sequence is TGTGCCAGCAGCGTCTCCGGGACTACCAAAGAGACCCAGTACTTC. Amino acids: CASSVSGTTKETQYF.

The chain is built from TRBV6-5 and TRBJ2-1; D may be TRBD2 (6 bases). Per germline, CDR1 MNHEY and CDR2 SVGAGI. Trimming shortened V by 0 bases and J by 7 bases, and 13 bases separated the two germline ends. This CDR3 contains 15 residues. The CDR3 DNA reads TGTGCCAGCAGTTACTCGAGTGGGGGGAAGAATGAGCAGTTCTTC. This translates into CASSYSSGGKNEQFF.